This TCR delta chain was sequenced during a study of Vδ1+ human thymocytes. Findings and limits, study-wide: Despite high sort purity, roughly a fifth of thymic T cell receptor delta sequences were Vdelta2. Bulk data may be misread because of unexpected Vdelta2 sequences. In the thymus, TRG and TRD repertoires looked highly polyclonal with Gaussian CDR3 lengths.

After alphabeta T cell depletion, CD3+ Vdelta1+ Vdelta2- thymocytes were sorted. Trimming took off 0 bases at V and 11 bases at J, with 13 bases between the two ends. The CDR3 extends over 13 amino acids. Germline V gene sequence: CDR1 TSWWSYY, CDR2 QGS. Extracted RNA was reverse transcribed into cDNA. CDR3 amplicons came from multiplex PCR with pooled V-gene forward and constant-region reverse primers. With CATT, TCRdb re-called clones from the multiplex PCR reads. The data show 80,000 or so delta-chain clones, about 35% seen once. Turning to this clone: Its antigen is not identified.

The rearrangement uses TRDV1 and TRDJ1; D unresolved. Source material: Vdelta1+ gamma-delta thymocytes from the thymus. Subset in this sample: FACS-sorted CD3+ TCRalphabeta- TCRVdelta1+ TCRVdelta2- thymocytes. The receptor's source is a boy younger than two who had congenital heart surgery. CDR3 DNA: TGTGCTCTTGGGGAACTTCCCCAATTACAGCTCATCTTT. Residues: CALGELPQLQLIF.